This TCR beta chain was captured in a study of shared clonotypes between healthy human individuals. Overall study findings and caveats: Estimated richness was generally greater in naive than memory subsets.

Genomic DNA of each subset was evenly split across several immunoSEQ plates. In the sorted-subset replicate PCRs, approximately 200 ng DNA, around 30,000 T cell genomes, was used. Method: immunoSEQ multiplex PCR; TCRdb's copy keeps in-frame clones and lacks some. This table has approximately 2.5 million clones, 85% to 95% appearing once. The CDR3 has 14 residues. Germline CDR1 reads KGHSH; CDR2 reads LQKENI. V lost 2 bases to trimming and J lost 4 bases, with 9 bases between them. For this clone: Antigen specificity is unknown. Other nucleotide sequences in the sample specify the same CDR3.

The sequenced sample consisted of naive CD4+ T cells sorted from blood. Subset given: CD45RA+ positively selected. The rearrangement links TRBV18 to TRBJ1-5; no clear D gene. This sequence was found in a man aged 18 to 30 in good health. This CDR3 reads CASSPGDGNQPQHF. The CDR3 nucleotides read TGTGCCAGCTCACCAGGTGACGGAAATCAGCCCCAGCATTTT.